This T cell receptor (beta chain) was documented in a study of PD-1 blockade in classical Hodgkin lymphoma. Study-wide results and caveats: Newly diagnosed patients had baseline TCR diversity that was reportedly lower than that of healthy donors.

With respect to this clone: The antigen remains undetermined.

The time point: newly diagnosed, previously untreated cHL patient sample. The study compared against PBMCs from newly diagnosed, untreated classical Hodgkin lymphoma. Method: immunoSEQ multiplex PCR; TCRdb's copy keeps in-frame clones and lacks some. The sample has roughly 70,000 clones; over 90% are singletons. Germline CDR1 is LNHNV and CDR2 is YYDKDF (reference sequence). The CDR3 contains 14 residues. V was cut by 3 bases and J by 3 bases, with 11 bases left in between. The sequence came from a human donor with classical Hodgkin lymphoma. The specimen was peripheral blood mononuclear cells (PBMCs). The chain couples TRBV15 to TRBJ1-1; D call uncertain. The CDR3 protein is CATSSRNGDTEAFF. CDR3 bases: TGTGCCACCAGCAGTAGAAACGGGGACACTGAAGCTTTCTTT.